These 9 T cell receptor beta chains were sequenced from one sample in a study of T cell changes during pregnancy in multiple sclerosis. Method: immunoSEQ multiplex PCR; TCRdb's copy keeps in-frame clones and lacks some. Of fewer than 85,000 clones in the sample, more than 85% were seen once. The sample here was peripheral blood, taken in the first trimester of pregnancy. These TCRs come from a female donor in good health, enrolled as a control in a pregnancy study.

The genes are TRBV18 and TRBJ1-1; a possible D gene is TRBD1 (6 bases). Trimming took off 2 bases at V and 0 bases at J, with 13 bases between the two ends. The CDR3 spans 16 residues. CDR1 and CDR2 (germline): KGHSH, LQKENI. The chain's CDR3 is CASSPDRRHLNTEAFF. As DNA, the CDR3 is TGTGCCAGCTCACCAGACAGGAGACACTTGAACACTGAAGCTTTCTTT.

The chain joins TRBV7-6 to TRBJ2-2, with D possibly matching TRBD1 (5 bases). The CDR3 is made up of 16 amino acids. Germline CDR1 is SGHVS and CDR2 is FNYEAQ. Deletions cut 4 bases from V and 0 bases from J, with 12 bases between. The CDR3 spells CASSSQVESNTGELFF. CDR3 bases: TGTGCCAGCAGCTCACAGGTGGAATCGAACACCGGGGAGCTGTTTTTT.

The genes are TRBV6-6 and TRBJ2-3, with a tentative D call TRBD2 (6 bases). Germline V gene sequence: CDR1 MNHNY, CDR2 SVGAGI (reference sequence). The CDR3 spans 15 residues. V was pared by 6 bases and J by 5 bases, with 18 bases between. For the CDR3, the DNA is TGTGCCAGCAGACCTCCGGGACTCCCTGGAGATACGCAGTATTTT. Amino acids: CASRPPGLPGDTQYF.

Only one count was recorded for this clone. The CDR3 bases are TGCAGCGTTGAAGATGGGACAGGCTACGAGCAGTACTTC. Translating it yields CSVEDGTGYEQYF. This chain uses TRBV29-1 with TRBJ2-7; 8 nucleotides match TRBD1. V lost 0 bases, J lost 3 bases, and 1 base stayed unmatched. The germline gives CDR1 SQVTM, CDR2 ANQGSEA. CDR3 length: 13 amino acids.

The chain couples TRBV7-2 to TRBJ2-7; 11 bases are a match to TRBD2. The germline gives CDR1 SGHTA, CDR2 FQGNSA. The CDR3 has 14 amino acids. V was pared by 4 bases and J by 4 bases, with 3 bases of the junction left unmatched. DNA of the CDR3: TGTGCCAGCAGCTCGCTAGCGGGGGGATACGAGCAGTACTTC. It encodes CASSSLAGGYEQYF.

This clone was observed a single time. The CDR3 DNA is TGTGCCAGCAGCTTGTATCGGGGAAGTCAGGGGAGCAATGAGCAGTTCTTC. Translating it yields CASSLYRGSQGSNEQFF. This chain joins TRBV5-6 and TRBJ2-1; TRBD1 is a possible D gene (6 bases). The CDR3 is 17 amino acids. V lost 1 base to trimming and J lost 6 bases, with 20 bases between them. Germline V lookup: CDR1 SGHDT, CDR2 YYEEEE.

The rearrangement joins TRBV27 to TRBJ1-4; D is perhaps TRBD1 (5 bases). This CDR3 comprises 14 residues. The germline CDR1 and CDR2 sequences are MNHEY and SMNVEV (reference sequence). V was cut by 3 bases and J by 6 bases, with 11 bases left in between. CDR3 residues: CASSFSLGHEKLFF. CDR3 DNA: TGTGCCAGCAGTTTTAGCTTGGGGCATGAAAAACTGTTTTTT.

The gene calls are TRBV19 and TRBJ2-1, with 11 bases fitting TRBD2. Trimming cost V 5 bases and J 3 bases; bases outside gene matches: 3. The CDR3 loop spans 15 amino acids. Germline loops: CDR1 LNHDA, CDR2 SQIVND (reference sequence). This CDR3 reads CASSAGLADYNEQFF. The DNA of the CDR3 is TGTGCCAGTAGTGCGGGACTAGCGGACTACAATGAGCAGTTCTTC.

V usage is TRBV7-6 and J usage is TRBJ2-2; weak D call: TRBD2 (6 bases). This CDR3 is 15 amino acids long. Per the germline V gene, CDR1 is SGHVS and CDR2 is FNYEAQ. The V and J ends lost 4 bases and 7 bases respectively, with 16 bases between them. The CDR3 DNA reads as TGTGCCAGCAGCTCGACTAGTACCTTAGGCGGGGAGCTGTTTTTT. Translated, it gives CASSSTSTLGGELFF. Together with reference TRBV7-6 and TRBJ2-2, the CDR3 gives the full variable domain: GAGVSQSPRYKVTKRGQDVALRCDPISGHVSLYWYRQALGQGPEFLTYFNYEAQQDKSGLPNDRFSAERPEGSISTLTIQRTEQRDSAMYRCASSSTSTLGGELFFGEGSRLTVL.